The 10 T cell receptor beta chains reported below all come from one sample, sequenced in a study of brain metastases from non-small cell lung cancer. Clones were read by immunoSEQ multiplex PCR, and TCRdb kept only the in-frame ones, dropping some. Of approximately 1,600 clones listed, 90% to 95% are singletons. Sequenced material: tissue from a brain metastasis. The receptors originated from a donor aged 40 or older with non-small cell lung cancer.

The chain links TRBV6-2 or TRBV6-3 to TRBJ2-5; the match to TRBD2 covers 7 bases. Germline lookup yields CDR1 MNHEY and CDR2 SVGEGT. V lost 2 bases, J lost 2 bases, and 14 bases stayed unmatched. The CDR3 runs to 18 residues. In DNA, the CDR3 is TGTGCCAGCAGTTACGCGGCTAGCGGTCGTGGTATACAAGAGACCCAGTACTTC. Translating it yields CASSYAASGRGIQETQYF.

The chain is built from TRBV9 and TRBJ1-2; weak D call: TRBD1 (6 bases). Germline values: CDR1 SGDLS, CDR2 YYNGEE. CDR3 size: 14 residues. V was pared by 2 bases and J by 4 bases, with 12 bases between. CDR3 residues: CASSVTTGSYGYTF. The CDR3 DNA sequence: TGTGCCAGCAGCGTGACGACAGGCTCCTATGGCTACACCTTC. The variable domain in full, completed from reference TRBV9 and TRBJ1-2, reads DSGVTQTPKHLITATGQRVTLRCSPRSGDLSVYWYQQSLDQGLQFLIQYYNGEERAKGNILERFSAQQFPDLHSELNLSSLELGDSALYFCASSVTTGSYGYTFGSGTRLTVV.

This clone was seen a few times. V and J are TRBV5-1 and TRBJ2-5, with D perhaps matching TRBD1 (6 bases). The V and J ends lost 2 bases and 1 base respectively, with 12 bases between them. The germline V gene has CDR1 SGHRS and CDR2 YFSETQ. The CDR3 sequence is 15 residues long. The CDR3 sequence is CASSFDNRAQETQYF. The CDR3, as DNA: TGCGCCAGCAGCTTCGACAACAGGGCCCAAGAGACCCAGTACTTC.

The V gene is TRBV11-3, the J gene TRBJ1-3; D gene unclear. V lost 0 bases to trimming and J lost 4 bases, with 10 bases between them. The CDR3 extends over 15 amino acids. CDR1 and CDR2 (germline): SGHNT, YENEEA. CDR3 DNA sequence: TGTGCCAGCAGCTTAGACGCCCAGTCGGGAAACACCATATATTTT. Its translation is CASSLDAQSGNTIYF. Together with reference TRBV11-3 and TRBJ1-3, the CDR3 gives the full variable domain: EAGVVQSPRYKIIEKKQPVAFWCNPISGHNTLYWYLQNLGQGPELLIRYENEEAVDDSQLPKDRFSAERLKGVDSTLKIQPAELGDSAVYLCASSLDAQSGNTIYFGEGSWLTVV.

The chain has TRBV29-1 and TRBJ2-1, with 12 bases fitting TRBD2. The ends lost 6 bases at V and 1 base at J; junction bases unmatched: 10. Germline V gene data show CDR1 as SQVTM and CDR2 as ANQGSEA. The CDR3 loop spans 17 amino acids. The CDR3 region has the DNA TGCAGCGTCAACGGTGTGACTAGCGGGGGTTCCTACAATGAGCAGTTCTTC. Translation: CSVNGVTSGGSYNEQFF.

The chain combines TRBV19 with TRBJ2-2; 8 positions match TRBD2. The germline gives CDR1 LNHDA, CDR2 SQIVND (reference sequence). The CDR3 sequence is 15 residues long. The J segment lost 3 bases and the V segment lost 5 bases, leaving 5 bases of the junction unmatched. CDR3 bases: TGTGCCAGTAGTTTAAGCGGGGGAGACACCGGGGAGCTGTTTTTT. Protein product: CASSLSGGDTGELFF.

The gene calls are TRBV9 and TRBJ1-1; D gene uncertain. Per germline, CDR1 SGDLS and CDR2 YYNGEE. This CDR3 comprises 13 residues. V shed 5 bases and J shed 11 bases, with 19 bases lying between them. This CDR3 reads CASSRDQVGIAFF. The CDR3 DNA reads TGTGCCAGCAGTCGAGACCAGGTTGGTATTGCTTTCTTT.

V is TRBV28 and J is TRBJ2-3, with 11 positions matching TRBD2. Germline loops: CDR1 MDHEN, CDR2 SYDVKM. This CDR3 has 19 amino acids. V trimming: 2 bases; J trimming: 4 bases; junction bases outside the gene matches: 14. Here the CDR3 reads CASSLGPSGGRSIADTQYF. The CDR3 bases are TGTGCCAGCAGTTTAGGGCCTAGCGGGGGGAGAAGTATTGCAGATACGCAGTATTTT.

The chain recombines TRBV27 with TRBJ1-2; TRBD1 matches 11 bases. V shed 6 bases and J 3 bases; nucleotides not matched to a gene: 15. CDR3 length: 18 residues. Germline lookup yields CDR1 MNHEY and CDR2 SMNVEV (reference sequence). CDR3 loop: CASSRRGTGGNFYYGYTF. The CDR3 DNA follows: TGTGCCAGCAGCCGGAGGGGGACAGGGGGGAATTTTTACTATGGCTACACCTTC.

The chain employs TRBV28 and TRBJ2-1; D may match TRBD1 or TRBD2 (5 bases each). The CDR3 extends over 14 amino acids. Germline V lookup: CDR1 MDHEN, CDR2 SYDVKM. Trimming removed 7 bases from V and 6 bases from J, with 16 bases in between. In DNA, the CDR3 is TGTGCCAGCAAGATGGGGGTTTGGGGCAATGAGCAGTTCTTC. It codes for CASKMGVWGNEQFF. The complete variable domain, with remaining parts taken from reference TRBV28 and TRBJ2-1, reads DVKVTQSSRYLVKRTGEKVFLECVQDMDHENMFWYRQDPGLGLRLIYFSYDVKMKEKGDIPEGYSVSREKKERFSLILESASTNQTSMYLCASKMGVWGNEQFFGPGTRLTVL.